The 8 T cell receptor beta chains below were found in one sample sequenced in a study of regulatory T cells in long-lasting Graves disease. Regarding time point: persistent/refractory GD, antithyroid drugs over 5 years with positive TRAb. RNA isolated from PBMCs was used to make the TCR library. CDR3-region Arm-PCR and iRepertoire HTBI primers produced the TCR beta libraries. TCRdb used MiXCR to reprocess the multiplex PCR reads, holding one entry per CDR3 protein. The data show some 420,000 distinct CDR3 sequences, approximately 22% seen once. The sample consisted of peripheral blood mononuclear cells (PBMCs), taken when the disease was refractory, from a patient treated with antithyroid drugs. These receptor sequences come from a female donor with Graves disease.

This clonotype came up many times. V usage is TRBV12-3 or TRBV12-4 and J usage is TRBJ2-2; D might be TRBD2 (5 bases). The CDR3 is 16 amino acids. Trimming pared 6 bases from V and 2 bases from J, leaving 16 bases between. CDR3 amino acids: CASRLASSGNTGELFF. As DNA, the CDR3 is TGTGCCAGCAGGCTAGCTAGCTCCGGCAACACCGGGGAGCTGTTTTTT.

J is TRBJ2-7 and V is TRBV11-1; TRBD2 aligns across 8 bases. With 4 bases clipped from V and 2 bases from J, the junction kept 7 bases outside the gene matches. The CDR3 length is 15 residues. Per the germline V gene, CDR1 is SGHAT and CDR2 is FQDESV (reference sequence). CDR3 DNA sequence: TGTGCCAGCAGCTCCCCGGGGGGGACGACCTACGAGCAGTACTTC. This translates into CASSSPGGTTYEQYF.

The V and J genes are TRBV5-5 and TRBJ1-5, with 10 nucleotides matching TRBD1. Germline trimming cut 3 bases from V and 3 bases from J; bases unmatched to any gene: 6. The CDR3 is made up of 16 amino acids. Per germline, CDR1 SGHKS and CDR2 YYEKEE (reference sequence). The CDR3 loop is CASSSSGTGVNQPQHF. The CDR3 region has the DNA TGTGCCAGCAGCTCCTCCGGGACAGGGGTCAATCAGCCCCAGCATTTT.

The J gene is TRBJ2-1, the V gene TRBV12-3 or TRBV12-4, with 7 bases matching TRBD2. This CDR3 spans 14 amino acids. V shed 1 base and J 8 bases; nucleotides not matched to a gene: 5. Written as DNA, the CDR3 is TGTGCCAGCAGTTTAGGGGGGGGAAAAGATGAGCAGTTCTTC. It is translated as CASSLGGGKDEQFF.

This clonotype was detected ten times or more. The chain joins TRBV20-1 to TRBJ1-5, with D maybe TRBD1 (5 bases). The CDR3 totals 16 residues. CDR1 and CDR2 (germline): DFQATT, SNEGSKA (reference sequence). Trimming removed 6 bases at V and 0 bases at J, with 18 bases between. The CDR3 DNA sequence: TGCAGTGCCAAGGGGAGGGGCAGGTTTAGCAATCAGCCCCAGCATTTT. This encodes CSAKGRGRFSNQPQHF.

This clonotype was counted between two and nine times. The chain combines TRBV7-9 with TRBJ2-7; tentatively, D is TRBD2 (6 bases). This CDR3 is built from 11 residues. Trimming removed 1 base at V and 9 bases at J, with 7 bases between. CDR1 is SEHNR, CDR2 FQNEAQ, per germline (reference sequence). CDR3 region: CASSLVGGQYF. CDR3 bases: TGTGCCAGCAGCTTAGTGGGAGGGCAGTACTTC.

This sequence joins TRBV6-1 and TRBJ1-5; D is unclear. The CDR3 extends over 14 amino acids. Germline V gene lookup returns CDR1 MNHNS and CDR2 SASEGT. V lost 6 bases to trimming and J lost 3 bases, with 12 bases between them. CDR3: CASSRSGDNQPQHF. The CDR3 bases are TGTGCCAGCAGCCGTAGTGGGGACAATCAGCCCCAGCATTTT.

This clonotype was counted many times. The chain carries TRBV12-3 or TRBV12-4 and TRBJ1-5; D remains unclear. V shed 6 bases and J shed 2 bases, with 14 bases lying between them. This CDR3 comprises 15 residues. DNA for the CDR3: TGTGCCAGCAGCATGGTGGGGATGGGCAATCAGCCCCAGCATTTT. Protein: CASSMVGMGNQPQHF.